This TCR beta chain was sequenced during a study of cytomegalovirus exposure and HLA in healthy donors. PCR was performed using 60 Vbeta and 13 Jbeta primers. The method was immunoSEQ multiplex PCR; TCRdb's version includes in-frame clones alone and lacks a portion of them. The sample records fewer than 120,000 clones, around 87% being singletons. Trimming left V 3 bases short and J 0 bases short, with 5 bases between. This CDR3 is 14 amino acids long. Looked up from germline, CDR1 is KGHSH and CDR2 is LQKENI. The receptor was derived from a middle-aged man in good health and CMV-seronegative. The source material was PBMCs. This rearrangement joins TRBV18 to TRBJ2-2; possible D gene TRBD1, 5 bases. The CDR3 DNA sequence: TGTGCCAGCTCACCGACAGCGAACACCGGGGAGCTGTTTTTT. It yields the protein CASSPTANTGELFF. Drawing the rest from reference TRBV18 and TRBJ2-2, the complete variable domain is NAGVMQNPRHLVRRRGQEARLRCSPMKGHSHVYWYRQLPEEGLKFMVYLQKENIIDESGMPKERFSAEFPKEGPSILRIQQVVRGDSAAYFCASSPTANTGELFFGEGSRLTVL.